Below are 25 T cell receptor beta chains sequenced from a single sample in a study of blood T cell repertoires in COVID-19. Profiling relied on immunoSEQ multiplex PCR, and the TCRdb table lists in-frame clones only, not all of them. The sample records around 290,000 clones, roughly 86% being singletons. The sequenced sample consisted of PBMCs or T cells enriched from blood (not recorded which). All receptors derive from a woman under 30 who had recovered from COVID-19.

The CDR3 sequence: CASSQYHVETSVYTDTQYF. The CDR3 nucleotides read TGTGCCAGCAGCCAATACCATGTTGAGACTAGCGTGTACACAGATACGCAGTATTTT. The chain carries TRBV7-2 and TRBJ2-3; 8 bases fit TRBD2. V trimming: 5 bases; J trimming: 2 bases; junction bases outside the gene matches: 18. Germline CDR1 and CDR2: SGHTA and FQGNSA. CDR3 length: 19 residues.

This clone came up once. This chain links TRBV6-5 with TRBJ1-5; 9 bases map to TRBD1. CDR1 is MNHEY and CDR2 is SVGAGI in the germline V gene. The ends lost 5 bases at V and 8 bases at J; junction bases unmatched: 10. This CDR3 contains 15 residues. The CDR3 spells CASSRDRVAFEPQHF. For the CDR3, the DNA is TGTGCCAGCAGTAGGGACAGGGTCGCTTTTGAGCCCCAGCATTTT.

This clone was detected once. The chain recombines TRBV28 with TRBJ1-1; 8 bases line up with TRBD1. V was pared by 3 bases and J by 11 bases, with 8 bases of the junction left unmatched. The CDR3 runs to 13 residues. Germline V gene data show CDR1 as MDHEN and CDR2 as SYDVKM. The CDR3 here is CASSFARGRGAFF. In DNA, the CDR3 is TGTGCCAGCAGTTTCGCCAGGGGGCGCGGGGCTTTCTTT.

The V call is TRBV7-2, the J call TRBJ2-7, with 9 bases that match TRBD2. Trimming took 4 bases from V and 3 from J; bases not matched to a gene: 7. The CDR3 covers 15 residues. Per germline, CDR1 SGHTA and CDR2 FQGNSA. The CDR3 here is CASSSLAGEDYEQYF. The CDR3 DNA follows: TGTGCCAGCAGCTCGTTAGCGGGGGAGGACTACGAGCAGTACTTC.

The V and J genes are TRBV4-2 and TRBJ2-1; 8 bases are a match to TRBD2. Per germline, CDR1 LGHNA and CDR2 YNFKEQ. CDR3 length equals 17 residues. The J segment lost 2 bases and the V segment lost 1 base, leaving 7 bases of the junction unmatched. This CDR3 is CASSQVDGGGPYNEQFF. DNA of the CDR3: TGTGCCAGCAGCCAAGTGGACGGGGGGGGGCCCTACAATGAGCAGTTCTTC.

The J gene is TRBJ2-2, the V gene TRBV24-1, with TRBD1 matching 7 bases. V trimming: 4 bases; J trimming: 0 bases; junction bases outside the gene matches: 7. Germline CDR1 KGHDR, CDR2 SFDVKD. The CDR3 is 17 amino acids. The CDR3 loop is CATSDAGTASNTGELFF. The CDR3, as DNA: TGTGCCACCAGTGACGCCGGGACAGCCTCGAACACCGGGGAGCTGTTTTTT.

The chain has TRBV11-2 and TRBJ1-1; perhaps TRBD1 as D (5 bases). Germline CDR1 is SGHAT and CDR2 is FQNNGV. This CDR3 is built from 13 residues. V was clipped by 8 bases and J by 2 bases, with 12 bases between them. The CDR3 DNA sequence: TGTGCCAGCGGTCAACAGGAAAACACTGAAGCTTTCTTT. This sequence encodes CASGQQENTEAFF.

This chain joins TRBV6-5 and TRBJ2-3; 8 nucleotides match TRBD2. Germline trimming cut 5 bases from V and 0 bases from J; bases unmatched to any gene: 4. This CDR3 contains 15 residues. The germline V gene has CDR1 MNHEY and CDR2 SVGAGI. CDR3 residues: CASSSGGHSTDTQYF. The CDR3 nucleotides are TGTGCCAGCAGTAGCGGGGGCCATAGCACAGATACGCAGTATTTT.

The chain links TRBV18 to TRBJ1-1; D might be TRBD1 (6 bases). Deletions cut 4 bases from V and 0 bases from J, with 12 bases between. This CDR3 is built from 15 residues. Germline assignment: CDR1 KGHSH and CDR2 LQKENI. CDR3 amino acids: CASSQGVGMNTEAFF. The CDR3 DNA reads as TGTGCCAGCTCACAGGGGGTAGGGATGAACACTGAAGCTTTCTTT.

The V gene is TRBV10-2, the J gene TRBJ2-1, with 11 bases lining up with TRBD2. J was trimmed by 9 bases and V by 4 bases; bases with no gene match: 2. The CDR3 contains 13 residues. Germline-derived CDR1 and CDR2 are WSHSY and SAAADI. The CDR3 spells CASSGLAGFEQFF. The CDR3 nucleotides read TGCGCCAGCAGTGGACTAGCGGGATTTGAGCAGTTCTTC.

This chain uses TRBV25-1 with TRBJ1-1; 8 nucleotides align to TRBD1. The trim removed 2 bases at V and 4 bases at J, leaving 0 bases unmatched. The germline V gene has CDR1 MGHDK and CDR2 SYGVNS. The CDR3 is 13 residues long. The CDR3 DNA reads TGTGCCAGCAGTGAAACAGGGGGCACTGAAGCTTTCTTT. Translated, it gives CASSETGGTEAFF.

The J gene is TRBJ1-4, the V gene TRBV27; 9 bases are a match to TRBD1. The CDR3 has 17 residues. From germline, CDR1 is MNHEY and CDR2 SMNVEV (reference sequence). V dropped 2 bases and J dropped 3; count of bases not matched to a gene: 7. The CDR3 region has the DNA TGTGCCAGCAGTTTAAGACAGGGGGTATCGGCTAATGAAAAACTGTTTTTT. It encodes CASSLRQGVSANEKLFF.

This sequence joins TRBV10-2 and TRBJ2-3, with D possibly matching TRBD2 (7 bases). Germline loops: CDR1 WSHSY, CDR2 SAAADI. This CDR3 region has 17 residues. The germline V and J ends were trimmed by 0 bases and 5 bases, with 18 bases remaining between them. CDR3 coding DNA: TGCGCCAGCAGTGAGTCTAAATTCTACGGGGGGCAAGATACGCAGTATTTT. It codes for CASSESKFYGGQDTQYF.

The V gene is TRBV11-3, the J gene TRBJ2-3; 7 bases align to TRBD1. The CDR3 spans 13 residues. Looked up from germline, CDR1 is SGHNT and CDR2 is YENEEA. After removal of 6 bases from V and 1 base from J, the junction contained 1 base not matched to a gene. CDR3 nucleotides: TGTGCCAGCAGAGACAGGGGCACAGATACGCAGTATTTT. Amino acid sequence: CASRDRGTDTQYF. Together with reference TRBV11-3 and TRBJ2-3, the CDR3 gives the full variable domain: EAGVVQSPRYKIIEKKQPVAFWCNPISGHNTLYWYLQNLGQGPELLIRYENEEAVDDSQLPKDRFSAERLKGVDSTLKIQPAELGDSAVYLCASRDRGTDTQYFGPGTRLTVL.

The CDR3 sequence is CASSHDKLTAYEQYF. The CDR3 DNA reads as TGTGCCAGCAGCCACGACAAGTTAACAGCCTACGAGCAGTACTTC. The chain employs TRBV7-9 and TRBJ2-7, with D unclear. The germline CDR1 and CDR2 sequences are SEHNR and FQNEAQ (reference sequence). V was shortened by 5 bases and J by 2 bases, with 16 bases between the two germline ends. This CDR3 spans 15 amino acids.

This chain joins TRBV19 and TRBJ2-5, with a tentative D call TRBD1 (6 bases). Germline V gene sequence: CDR1 LNHDA, CDR2 SQIVND (reference sequence). This CDR3 comprises 18 residues. V lost 6 bases to trimming and J lost 1 base, with 24 bases between them. Here the CDR3 DNA reads TGTGCCAGTAGCCCCTACACCGGGACAAGAGCCCTCCAAGAGACCCAGTACTTC. This sequence encodes CASSPYTGTRALQETQYF.

The V call is TRBV10-2, the J call TRBJ1-1; D possibly corresponds to TRBD1 (5 bases). CDR1 is WSHSY, CDR2 SAAADI, per germline. The ends were cut back, 2 bases at V and 5 bases at J, with 12 bases in the middle. The CDR3 totals 14 residues. For the CDR3, the DNA is TGCGCCAGCAGTGAGGGGGCTGCTGGGACTGAAGCTTTCTTT. This encodes CASSEGAAGTEAFF.

Only a few counts were recorded for this clone. This chain joins TRBV30 and TRBJ1-5; D is perhaps TRBD1 (6 bases). The length of the CDR3 is 15 residues. Trimming removed 2 bases at V and 7 bases at J, with 18 bases between. Germline V lookup: CDR1 GTSNPN, CDR2 SVGIG (reference sequence). CDR3 DNA sequence: TGTGCCTGGAGTACAACAAGGGGGGGAAAGCAGCCCCAGCATTTT. It translates to CAWSTTRGGKQPQHF.

In this sample, this clone turned up a few times. The V call is TRBV10-3, the J call TRBJ1-6, with D possibly being TRBD1 (6 bases). The CDR3 has 14 residues. Germline CDR1 reads ENHRY; CDR2 reads SYGVKD. V lost 6 bases and J 4 bases, leaving 10 bases between the germline ends. CDR3 residues: CAISLGQYNSPLHF. CDR3 DNA: TGTGCCATCAGCCTTGGACAGTATAATTCACCCCTCCACTTT.

This rearrangement joins TRBV5-1 to TRBJ2-7; possible D gene TRBD1, 5 bases. This CDR3 spans 14 amino acids. Per germline, CDR1 SGHRS and CDR2 YFSETQ. Trimming shortened V by 4 bases and J by 3 bases, and 14 bases separated the two germline ends. The CDR3 nucleotides read TGCGCCAGCAGCCCGGGCGACAGCTACTACGAGCAGTACTTC. Its translation: CASSPGDSYYEQYF. Full variable domain (rest looked up from reference TRBV5-1 and TRBJ2-7): KAGVTQTPRYLIKTRGQQVTLSCSPISGHRSVSWYQQTPGQGLQFLFEYFSETQRNKGNFPGRFSGRQFSNSRSEMNVSTLELGDSALYLCASSPGDSYYEQYFGPGTRLTVT.

This chain uses TRBV6-2 or TRBV6-3 with TRBJ2-3; 9 bases fit TRBD1. The ends lost 4 bases at V and 13 bases at J; junction bases unmatched: 3. The CDR3 is 11 amino acids. Germline values: CDR1 MNHEY, CDR2 SVGEGT. CDR3 sequence: CASSSTGGEYF. The CDR3 bases are TGTGCCAGCAGTTCGACAGGGGGAGAGTATTTT.

The rearrangement joins TRBV5-4 to TRBJ2-7; 8 positions match TRBD1. Germline loops: CDR1 SGHNT, CDR2 YYREEE (reference sequence). The V and J ends lost 4 bases and 0 bases, in that order; junction bases with no gene match: 6. This CDR3 spans 15 amino acids. CDR3: CASSPRTGSSYEQYF. DNA for the CDR3: TGTGCCAGCAGCCCTAGGACAGGGAGCTCCTACGAGCAGTACTTC.

The chain combines TRBV19 with TRBJ1-6; tentative D call: TRBD1 (5 bases). The V end was cut by 7 bases, the J end by 10 bases, with 23 bases between. This CDR3 spans 16 amino acids. The germline V gene has CDR1 LNHDA and CDR2 SQIVND (reference sequence). The CDR3 sequence is CASTNSGTHRQSPLHF. The CDR3 DNA reads TGTGCCAGTACTAATTCCGGGACTCATCGACAGTCACCCCTCCACTTT.

As to this clone: At the DNA level, this CDR3 is encoded by other sequences in the same sample as well. The V gene is TRBV10-3, the J gene TRBJ1-1, with 7 bases aligning to TRBD1. V was pared by 4 bases and J by 3 bases, with 2 bases of the junction left unmatched. CDR1 and CDR2 from the germline V gene are ENHRY and SYGVKD. The CDR3 loop spans 13 amino acids. The CDR3 coding sequence is TGTGCCATCAGTGCCAGGGGGGACACTGAAGCTTTCTTT. Encoded protein: CAISARGDTEAFF.

V is TRBV12-5 and J is TRBJ1-2; possibly TRBD1 for D (5 bases). Trimming pared 0 bases from V and 1 base from J, leaving 18 bases between. The germline gives CDR1 LGHNT, CDR2 FRNRAP. This CDR3 has 18 amino acids. The CDR3: CASGLVPSFREGNYGYTF. The DNA for the CDR3 is TGTGCTAGTGGTTTGGTCCCTTCCTTCAGGGAAGGTAACTATGGCTACACCTTC.